Below, 17 T cell receptor beta chains from the same sample are listed, as sequenced in a study of neurological immune-mediated disorders. In TCRdb, the 5' RACE reads were re-called with MiXCR into one record per CDR3 protein. The sample consists of tens of thousands of distinct CDR3 sequences, 4% of them appearing once. The specimen was CD4+ T cells from blood. The source is a woman in her thirties or forties with multiple sclerosis.

This clonotype was observed many times. The V and J genes are TRBV7-9 and TRBJ2-1, with D unclear. V was pared by 5 bases and J by 10 bases, with 9 bases between. The CDR3 has 11 amino acids. Germline V gene sequence: CDR1 SEHNR, CDR2 FQNEAQ (reference sequence). For the CDR3, the DNA is TGTGCCAGCAGCCCCCTCGGGGAGCAGTTCTTC. Its translation: CASSPLGEQFF.

There are many counts of this clonotype. This chain joins TRBV5-1 and TRBJ1-5; tentative D call: TRBD1 (6 bases). The germline CDR1 and CDR2 sequences are SGHRS and YFSETQ. CDR3 length: 15 residues. V lost 4 bases and J lost 2, with 13 bases in between. The CDR3 here is CASSKTGGGNQPQHF. The CDR3 DNA reads as TGCGCCAGCAGCAAGACAGGCGGCGGCAATCAGCCCCAGCATTTT.

Ten or more counts support this clonotype. The rearrangement joins TRBV11-2 to TRBJ1-1, with unresolved D. The CDR3 contains 11 residues. Germline loops: CDR1 SGHAT, CDR2 FQNNGV. Trimming removed 5 bases at V and 1 base at J, with 2 bases between. The DNA of the CDR3 is TGTGCCAGCAGCCGGAACACTGAAGCTTTCTTT. This codes for CASSRNTEAFF.

This clonotype was seen ten or more times. The chain joins TRBV7-9 to TRBJ1-3; D is unresolved. The V and J ends lost 3 bases and 4 bases respectively, with 4 bases between them. Germline CDR1 is SEHNR and CDR2 is FQNEAQ (reference sequence). The CDR3 totals 12 residues. This CDR3 reads CASSFTGNTIYF. The CDR3 DNA reads TGTGCCAGCAGCTTTACCGGAAACACCATATATTTT.

Ten or more counts support this clonotype. The CDR3 DNA sequence: TGCGCCAGCAGCTTGCAGGGATTAGGCCAGCCCCAGCATTTT. This translates into CASSLQGLGQPQHF. This rearrangement joins TRBV5-1 to TRBJ1-5; tentatively, D is TRBD1 (5 bases). Trimming cost V 1 base and J 7 bases, with 12 bases left between them. The CDR3 runs to 14 residues. Germline CDR1 reads SGHRS; CDR2 reads YFSETQ.

This clonotype was observed at least ten times. In DNA form, the CDR3 reads TGCTCGAAAAGCGGGGGAGCTGTCACAGATACGCAGTATTTT. Amino acids: CSKSGGAVTDTQYF. The gene calls are TRBV20-1 and TRBJ2-3; 8 bases are shared with TRBD2. This CDR3 contains 14 residues. CDR1 DFQATT and CDR2 SNEGSKA come from the germline V gene (reference sequence).

This clonotype has at least ten counts. This rearrangement joins TRBV5-1 to TRBJ1-3; 7 bases are shared with TRBD1. The V gene end was trimmed by 4 bases and the J gene end by 4 bases; junction bases not matched to a gene: 5. Germline V gene data show CDR1 as SGHRS and CDR2 as YFSETQ. The CDR3 runs to 14 residues. The CDR3 reads CASSPTGNGNTIYF. The CDR3 DNA reads as TGCGCCAGCAGCCCGACAGGGAACGGAAACACCATATATTTT.

There are a few counts of this clonotype. The chain combines TRBV6-6 with TRBJ1-1; TRBD1 matches at 8 bases. Per germline, CDR1 MNHNY and CDR2 SVGAGI (reference sequence). CDR3 length equals 13 residues. The V and J ends lost 6 bases and 4 bases, in that order; junction bases with no gene match: 4. CDR3 bases: TGTGCCAGCAGGACAGGGGAGGGCACTGAAGCTTTCTTT. Translating it yields CASRTGEGTEAFF.

This clonotype was recorded many times. The chain combines TRBV7-2 with TRBJ1-2; 8 bases line up with TRBD1. V dropped 2 bases and J dropped 4; count of bases not matched to a gene: 3. The V gene's germline CDR1 is SGHTA and CDR2 FQGNSA. This CDR3 has 14 residues. CDR3 residues: CASSLSGGSYGYTF. Here the CDR3 DNA reads TGTGCCAGCAGCTTATCAGGGGGCAGCTATGGCTACACCTTC.

The sample holds many counts of this clonotype. The rearrangement joins TRBV20-1 to TRBJ1-1; D is perhaps TRBD1 (5 bases). V lost 4 bases and J lost 4, with 16 bases in between. CDR3 length: 14 amino acids. The germline CDR1 and CDR2 sequences are DFQATT and SNEGSKA (reference sequence). CDR3 sequence: CSANSGIGTTEAFF. The CDR3 DNA is TGCAGTGCTAATTCAGGGATAGGAACCACTGAAGCTTTCTTT.

This clonotype appeared many times. The V gene is TRBV6-5, the J gene TRBJ1-2, with D perhaps TRBD1 (6 bases). Germline V gene data show CDR1 as MNHEY and CDR2 as SVGAGI. The ends were cut back, 4 bases at V and 3 bases at J, with 15 bases in the middle. The CDR3 loop spans 15 amino acids. The CDR3 region has the DNA TGTGCCAGCAGTTCCCGAGCGGGGGGCGACTATGGCTACACCTTC. This gives the protein CASSSRAGGDYGYTF.

The table lists this clonotype with many counts. The chain couples TRBV7-2 to TRBJ2-7; the match to TRBD1 covers 9 bases. This CDR3 has 14 residues. Germline V CDR1 and CDR2: SGHTA, FQGNSA. V lost 1 base and J lost 4; bases outside the gene matches: 2. The CDR3 DNA is TGTGCCAGCAGCTTAGGAGGGACAGGGTACGAGCAGTACTTC. Translation gives CASSLGGTGYEQYF.

This clonotype was detected ten times or more. The chain combines TRBV20-1 with TRBJ1-6; 9 bases line up with TRBD1. The V gene's germline CDR1 is DFQATT and CDR2 SNEGSKA (reference sequence). With 3 bases clipped from V and 10 bases from J, the junction kept 10 bases outside the gene matches. The CDR3 runs 15 residues. CDR3 DNA: TGCAGTGCTAGGGCGCAAACAGGGGGCGAGTCACCCCTCCACTTT. This encodes CSARAQTGGESPLHF.

This clonotype showed up many times. This chain connects TRBV7-8 to TRBJ1-5, with no clear D. The ends were cut back, 2 bases at V and 5 bases at J, with 16 bases in the middle. Per the germline V gene, CDR1 is SGHVS and CDR2 is FQNEAQ. The CDR3 has 16 residues. The CDR3 sequence is CASSLFVPGTHQPQHF. Written as DNA, the CDR3 is TGTGCCAGCAGCTTATTTGTGCCCGGTACACATCAGCCCCAGCATTTT. Looking up the rest from reference TRBV7-8 and TRBJ1-5 gives the full variable domain: GAGVSQSPRYKVAKRGQDVALRCDPISGHVSLFWYQQALGQGPEFLTYFQNEAQLDKSGLPSDRFFAERPEGSVSTLKIQRTQQEDSAVYLCASSLFVPGTHQPQHFGDGTRLSIL.

This clonotype has a count of ten or more. The J gene is TRBJ2-5, the V gene TRBV20-1, with a tentative D call TRBD2 (6 bases). V gave up 0 bases and J gave up 5 bases, with 22 bases separating them. CDR1 is DFQATT, CDR2 SNEGSKA, per germline (reference sequence). The CDR3 runs 17 residues. CDR3 nucleotides: TGCAGTGCTAGAGACGTTTCGAAGGAAGGAGGGCGGGAGACCCAGTACTTC. Its protein is CSARDVSKEGGRETQYF.

In its sample, this clonotype was seen many times. The chain recombines TRBV5-1 with TRBJ2-1; tentatively, D is TRBD1 (6 bases). This CDR3 comprises 11 residues. V shed 7 bases and J shed 5 bases, with 7 bases lying between them. Germline CDR1 is SGHRS and CDR2 is YFSETQ. The CDR3, as DNA: TGCGCCAGCCAGGGGAACAATGAGCAGTTCTTC. It is translated as CASQGNNEQFF.

This clonotype has ten or more counts. The chain employs TRBV5-1 and TRBJ2-7; possible D gene TRBD1, 5 bases. The CDR3 loop spans 12 amino acids. Trimming cost V 2 bases and J 5 bases, with 8 bases left between them. Germline values: CDR1 SGHRS, CDR2 YFSETQ. CDR3 amino acids: CASSFQGDEQYF. Written as DNA, the CDR3 is TGCGCCAGCAGCTTCCAAGGGGACGAGCAGTACTTC.